The clone carrying this T cell receptor (beta chain) came up a few times. This sample is part of a study of CD8+ T cells in alopecia areata. Germline V gives CDR1 GTSNPN, CDR2 SVGIG (reference sequence). The junction had 2 bases not matched to a gene; V was cut back by 2 bases and J by 6 bases. The length of the CDR3 is 12 residues. Reverse transcription of extracted RNA yielded cDNA, which provided the sequencing template. Clones were read by immunoSEQ multiplex PCR, and TCRdb kept only the in-frame ones, dropping some. The table includes 150,000 to 200,000 clones, approximately 60% detected once. This sample's treatment: oral pan-JAK inhibitor, 5-10 mg twice daily.

The clonotype was recovered from a human donor with alopecia areata. The material was CD4+ T cells sorted from blood, obtained at week 24, from a patient treated with tofacitinib. V usage is TRBV30 and J usage is TRBJ2-7; 9 bases line up with TRBD1. The DNA for the CDR3 is TGTGCCTGGAGTAACAGGGGGCCCGAGCAGTACTTC. This encodes CAWSNRGPEQYF.